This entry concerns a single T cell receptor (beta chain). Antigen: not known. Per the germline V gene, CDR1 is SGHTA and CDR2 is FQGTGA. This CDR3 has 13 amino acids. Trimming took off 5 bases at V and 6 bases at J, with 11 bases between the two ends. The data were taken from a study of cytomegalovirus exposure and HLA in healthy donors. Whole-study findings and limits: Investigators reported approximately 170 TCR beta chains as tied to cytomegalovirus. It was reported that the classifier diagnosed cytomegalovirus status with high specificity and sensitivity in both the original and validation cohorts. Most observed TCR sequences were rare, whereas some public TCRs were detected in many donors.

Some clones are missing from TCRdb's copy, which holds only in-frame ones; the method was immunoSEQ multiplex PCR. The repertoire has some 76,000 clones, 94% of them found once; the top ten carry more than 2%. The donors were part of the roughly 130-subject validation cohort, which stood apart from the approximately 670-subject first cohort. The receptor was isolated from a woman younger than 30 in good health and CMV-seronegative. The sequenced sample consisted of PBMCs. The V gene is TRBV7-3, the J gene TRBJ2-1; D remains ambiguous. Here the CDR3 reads CASSRTGSNEQFF. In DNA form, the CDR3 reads TGTGCCAGCAGCCGAACCGGTAGCAATGAGCAGTTCTTC.